Presented here are 6 T cell receptor beta chains from one specimen sequenced in a study of cytotoxic CD8 clonotypes in ibrutinib-treated CLL. The table came from immunoSEQ multiplex PCR; TCRdb's copy has only in-frame clones and leaves some out. The table has a few hundred thousand clones, 60% to 75% seen once. The starting material was PBMCs, obtained after 24 months of ibrutinib treatment. Receptor source: a human donor with chronic lymphocytic leukemia.

This clone was seen a few times. The rearrangement links TRBV5-4 to TRBJ1-1; no firm D call. This CDR3 comprises 15 residues. The germline V and J ends were trimmed by 0 bases and 0 bases, with 9 bases remaining between them. Germline CDR1 SGHNT, CDR2 YYREEE (reference sequence). In DNA, the CDR3 is TGTGCCAGCAGCTTGGACAGCCTGATGAACACTGAAGCTTTCTTT. Its protein product is CASSLDSLMNTEAFF.

This clone was recorded a few times. This chain joins TRBV11-2 and TRBJ1-4; D is undetermined. Trimming took off 5 bases at V and 11 bases at J, with 18 bases between the two ends. The CDR3 runs to 14 residues. CDR1 and CDR2 from the germline V gene are SGHAT and FQNNGV. CDR3 nucleotide sequence: TGTGCCAGCAGCCCGGACGGAGTAATGAGGAAACTGTTTTTT. It is translated as CASSPDGVMRKLFF.

The gene calls are TRBV15 and TRBJ2-7; D not certain. The CDR3 has 13 amino acids. With 0 bases removed from V and 4 bases from J, the gap between germline ends came to 7 bases. The germline V gene encodes CDR1 LNHNV and CDR2 YYDKDF (reference sequence). For the CDR3, the DNA is TGTGCCACCAGCAGAGAGCTTAGGTACGAGCAGTACTTC. Its protein product is CATSRELRYEQYF. Variable domain in full (rest from reference TRBV15 and TRBJ2-7): DAMVIQNPRYQVTQFGKPVTLSCSQTLNHNVMYWYQQKSSQAPKLLFHYYDKDFNNEADTPDNFQSRRPNTSFCFLDIRSPGLGDTAMYLCATSRELRYEQYFGPGTRLTVT.

This chain connects TRBV29-1 to TRBJ1-1, with D possibly being TRBD1 (5 bases). V was trimmed by 3 bases and J by 11 bases, leaving 13 bases between them. Per germline, CDR1 SQVTM and CDR2 ANQGSEA. The CDR3 extends over 11 amino acids. Here the CDR3 reads CSVDGRDLAFF. DNA for the CDR3: TGCAGCGTTGACGGACGGGACCTGGCTTTCTTT.

This sequence joins TRBV28 and TRBJ1-5; unclear D gene. CDR1 is MDHEN, CDR2 SYDVKM, per germline. Trimming removed 6 bases from V and 0 bases from J, with 18 bases in between. The length of the CDR3 is 17 residues. DNA for the CDR3: TGTGCCAGCAGGACCCTATTGGCCTGGGGTAGCAATCAGCCCCAGCATTTT. Protein sequence: CASRTLLAWGSNQPQHF.

J is TRBJ2-7 and V is TRBV4-3; weak D call: TRBD2 (5 bases). Germline V lookup: CDR1 LGHNA, CDR2 YSLEER. The V end was cut by 3 bases, the J end by 6 bases, with 15 bases between. This CDR3 has 14 amino acids. In DNA, the CDR3 is TGCGCCAGCAGCCAGGACGGACTCCCCGGCGAGCAGTACTTC. Translated, it gives CASSQDGLPGEQYF.